The rows below give T cell receptor beta chains drawn from one sample of a study of OX40 agonist ivuxolimab in advanced cancers. Method: immunoSEQ multiplex PCR; TCRdb's copy keeps in-frame clones and lacks some. This table has 45,000 to 65,000 clones, approximately 84% appearing once. Here the sequenced sample was CD4+ or CD8+ T cells sorted from blood, taken in a trial of the OX40 agonist ivuxolimab. The source of these receptors is an adult with an advanced solid tumor such as melanoma, head and neck, liver or kidney cancer. Each CDR3 is given with its conserved first and last residue. The D gene is left open where the match is weak. Only part of the rows carry a size: once, few, many, or a class if the clone is expanded.

clone_size: NA; v_call: TRBV5-7; d_call: TRBD2; j_call: TRBJ2-2; cdr3_aa: CASSATPGGGGELFF; cdr3_nt: TGTGCCAGCAGCGCGACTCCGGGGGGGGGCGGGGAGCTGTTTTTT
clone_size: NA; v_call: TRBV7-8; d_call: NA; j_call: TRBJ2-1; cdr3_aa: CASSLAGNGAPHNEQFF; cdr3_nt: TGTGCCAGCAGCTTAGCGGGAAACGGAGCCCCTCACAATGAGCAGTTCTTC
clone_size: NA; v_call: TRBV2; d_call: NA; j_call: TRBJ1-1; cdr3_aa: CASRGRSGGGTEAFF; cdr3_nt: TGTGCCAGCAGAGGACGGTCTGGCGGGGGCACTGAAGCTTTCTTT
clone_size: NA; v_call: TRBV19; d_call: NA; j_call: TRBJ2-2; cdr3_aa: CASSTDRRGTGELFF; cdr3_nt: TGTGCCAGTAGTACCGACCGGAGGGGCACCGGGGAGCTGTTTTTT
clone_size: NA; v_call: TRBV27; d_call: TRBD1; j_call: TRBJ1-2; cdr3_aa: CASRTGGYGYTF; cdr3_nt: TGTGCCAGCAGGACAGGGGGTTATGGCTACACCTTC
clone_size: NA; v_call: TRBV7-8; d_call: NA; j_call: TRBJ1-4; cdr3_aa: CASSSWVANEKLFF; cdr3_nt: TGTGCCAGCAGCTCATGGGTGGCAAATGAAAAACTGTTTTTT
clone_size: NA; v_call: TRBV28; d_call: NA; j_call: TRBJ1-4; cdr3_aa: CASTSGSEKLFF; cdr3_nt: TGTGCCAGCACTTCAGGGTCTGAAAAACTGTTTTTT
clone_size: NA; v_call: TRBV6-1; d_call: NA; j_call: TRBJ2-7; cdr3_aa: CASSPGTFPYEQYF; cdr3_nt: TGTGCCAGCAGCCCCGGGACTTTTCCCTACGAGCAGTACTTC
clone_size: NA; v_call: TRBV19; d_call: NA; j_call: TRBJ1-1; cdr3_aa: CASSIGGQIRVEAFF; cdr3_nt: TGTGCCAGTAGTATAGGAGGACAGATCCGGGTTGAAGCTTTCTTT
clone_size: NA; v_call: TRBV6-1; d_call: NA; j_call: TRBJ1-2; cdr3_aa: CASSARGYGYTF; cdr3_nt: TGTGCCAGCAGTGCCAGGGGCTATGGCTACACCTTC
clone_size: NA; v_call: TRBV5-8; d_call: NA; j_call: TRBJ2-5; cdr3_aa: CASSLVGHRRGETQYF; cdr3_nt: TGTGCCAGCAGCTTGGTAGGACACAGGAGGGGAGAGACCCAGTACTTC
clone_size: NA; v_call: TRBV5-1; d_call: TRBD1; j_call: TRBJ1-2; cdr3_aa: CASSTTPGGADGYTF; cdr3_nt: TGCGCCAGCAGCACAACACCAGGGGGAGCCGATGGCTACACCTTC
clone_size: NA; v_call: TRBV15; d_call: NA; j_call: TRBJ1-1; cdr3_aa: CATSTPRVTVERTEAFF; cdr3_nt: TGTGCCACCAGCACCCCGAGGGTAACAGTCGAGCGGACTGAAGCTTTCTTT
clone_size: NA; v_call: TRBV5-1; d_call: NA; j_call: TRBJ2-7; cdr3_aa: CASSPGSNNRAYEQYF; cdr3_nt: TGCGCCAGCAGCCCGGGGTCGAATAACAGGGCCTACGAGCAGTACTTC
clone_size: few; v_call: TRBV18; d_call: NA; j_call: TRBJ2-3; cdr3_aa: CASSPGLADTQYF; cdr3_nt: TGTGCCAGCTCACCAGGACTGGCGGATACGCAGTATTTT
clone_size: NA; v_call: TRBV4-1; d_call: NA; j_call: TRBJ1-1; cdr3_aa: CASSRSGGQEAAFF; cdr3_nt: TGCGCCAGCAGCCGGTCGGGGGGCCAAGAGGCCGCTTTCTTT
clone_size: NA; v_call: TRBV29-1; d_call: NA; j_call: TRBJ1-2; cdr3_aa: CSVAGGGGAYGYTF; cdr3_nt: TGCAGCGTTGCCGGCGGGGGGGGCGCCTATGGCTACACCTTC
clone_size: medium-sized; v_call: TRBV20-1; d_call: NA; j_call: TRBJ1-1; cdr3_aa: CSATNTEAFF; cdr3_nt: TGCAGTGCTACGAACACTGAAGCTTTCTTT
clone_size: few; v_call: TRBV9; d_call: TRBD2; j_call: TRBJ2-7; cdr3_aa: CASSAGLASYEQYF; cdr3_nt: TGTGCCAGCAGCGCCGGACTAGCGTCCTACGAGCAGTACTTC
clone_size: NA; v_call: TRBV5-1; d_call: TRBD2; j_call: TRBJ2-1; cdr3_aa: CASSPGTSGEQFF; cdr3_nt: TGCGCCAGCAGCCCCGGGACTAGCGGTGAGCAGTTCTTC
clone_size: NA; v_call: TRBV27; d_call: NA; j_call: TRBJ2-7; cdr3_aa: CASRGFNTYEQYF; cdr3_nt: TGTGCCAGCAGAGGGTTCAACACCTACGAGCAGTACTTC
clone_size: NA; v_call: TRBV7-6; d_call: NA; j_call: TRBJ2-2; cdr3_aa: CASSLPALGRYTGELFF; cdr3_nt: TGTGCCAGCAGCTTACCAGCTCTGGGGAGGTACACCGGGGAGCTGTTTTTT
clone_size: NA; v_call: TRBV5-8; d_call: NA; j_call: TRBJ1-5; cdr3_aa: CASSLGMRNQPQHF; cdr3_nt: TGTGCCAGCAGCTTAGGGATGCGCAATCAGCCCCAGCATTTT
clone_size: NA; v_call: TRBV7-2; d_call: TRBD1; j_call: TRBJ1-2; cdr3_aa: CASSRRTGDKDGYTF; cdr3_nt: TGTGCCAGCAGCCGCAGGACAGGGGATAAGGATGGCTACACCTTC
clone_size: NA; v_call: TRBV18; d_call: NA; j_call: TRBJ1-1; cdr3_aa: CASSPEGTNTEAFF; cdr3_nt: TGTGCCAGCTCACCAGAGGGCACAAACACTGAAGCTTTCTTT
clone_size: NA; v_call: TRBV6-6; d_call: NA; j_call: TRBJ1-1; cdr3_aa: CASSPRGAEAFF; cdr3_nt: TGTGCCAGCAGTCCCCGGGGGGCTGAAGCTTTCTTT
clone_size: NA; v_call: TRBV7-8; d_call: NA; j_call: TRBJ2-3; cdr3_aa: CASSPDRGDTQYF; cdr3_nt: TGTGCCAGCAGCCCCGACCGAGGAGATACGCAGTATTTT
clone_size: NA; v_call: TRBV28; d_call: TRBD2; j_call: TRBJ2-1; cdr3_aa: CASRLAGRVNDEQFF; cdr3_nt: TGTGCCAGCAGACTAGCGGGACGGGTGAACGATGAGCAGTTCTTC
clone_size: NA; v_call: TRBV19; d_call: NA; j_call: TRBJ1-6; cdr3_aa: CASSIWAGTENSPLHF; cdr3_nt: TGTGCCAGTAGTATATGGGCCGGGACGGAGAATTCACCCCTCCACTTT
clone_size: NA; v_call: TRBV7-2; d_call: NA; j_call: TRBJ2-3; cdr3_aa: CASTLLGYGQYF; cdr3_nt: TGTGCCAGCACCTTGCTGGGTTATGGGCAGTATTTT
clone_size: NA; v_call: TRBV7-2; d_call: NA; j_call: TRBJ2-1; cdr3_aa: CASSLALASVGEQFF; cdr3_nt: TGTGCCAGCAGCTTGGCCTTGGCCTCAGTGGGGGAGCAGTTCTTC
clone_size: NA; v_call: TRBV7-9; d_call: NA; j_call: TRBJ1-1; cdr3_aa: CASSLAQNTEAFF; cdr3_nt: TGTGCCAGCAGCTTAGCGCAGAACACTGAAGCTTTCTTT